Each of the 10 T cell receptor beta chains below was sequenced from the same sample in a study of blood T cell repertoires in COVID-19. Libraries were prepared by immunoSEQ multiplex PCR; TCRdb keeps only in-frame clonotypes and omits some of them. The data hold hundreds of thousands of clones, with more than 85% observed a single time. The material sequenced was PBMCs or T cells enriched from blood (not recorded which). The receptor set was obtained from a woman in her twenties or thirties who had recovered from COVID-19.

V is TRBV3-1 (or the pseudogene TRBV3-2) and J is TRBJ1-2; TRBD1 might be the D (5 bases). CDR1 and CDR2 from the germline V gene are LGHDT and YNNKEL (reference sequence). Trimming removed 5 bases at V and 5 bases at J, with 9 bases between. The CDR3 has 12 amino acids. The CDR3 here is CASSARQYGYTF. The CDR3 nucleotides read TGTGCCAGCAGCGCCCGACAGTATGGCTACACCTTC.

This chain joins TRBV30 and TRBJ1-1; D remains ambiguous. This CDR3 has 11 residues. The V and J ends lost 4 bases and 5 bases respectively, with 8 bases between them. The germline V gene has CDR1 GTSNPN and CDR2 SVGIG (reference sequence). The CDR3 DNA is TGTGCCTGGAATGCGGGGACTGAAGCTTTCTTT. It is translated as CAWNAGTEAFF.

A single count supports this clone. Written as DNA, the CDR3 is TGCGCCAGCAGCCTACTAGCGGGAGCTAGCACAGATACGCAGTATTTT. Translating gives CASSLLAGASTDTQYF. V and J are TRBV5-1 and TRBJ2-3; 11 bases match TRBD2. Trimming cost V 4 bases and J 0 bases; bases outside gene matches: 4. The germline CDR1 and CDR2 sequences are SGHRS and YFSETQ. This CDR3 contains 16 residues.

The CDR3 spells CASTGPGGTEAFF. CDR3 in DNA: TGTGCCAGCACGGGTCCAGGGGGGACTGAAGCTTTCTTT. The chain combines TRBV2 with TRBJ1-1; 7 bases align to TRBD1. This CDR3 has 13 residues. V shed 7 bases, J shed 5 bases, and the junction held 7 bases outside the gene matches. Germline V CDR1 and CDR2: SNHLY, FYNNEI.

The V call is TRBV3-1 (or the pseudogene TRBV3-2), the J call TRBJ2-1; D not certain. CDR1 LGHDT and CDR2 YNNKEL come from the germline V gene (reference sequence). The V end lost 2 bases, the J end lost 5 bases, and 7 bases lay between the germline ends. CDR3 size: 13 residues. Here the CDR3 reads CASSQLQHNEQFF. The CDR3 DNA follows: TGTGCCAGCAGCCAATTACAGCACAATGAGCAGTTCTTC.

V and J are TRBV19 and TRBJ2-1; 9 positions agree with TRBD2. Germline V gene lookup returns CDR1 LNHDA and CDR2 SQIVND (reference sequence). J was trimmed by 2 bases and V by 5 bases; bases with no gene match: 4. CDR3 size: 15 residues. The CDR3 loop reads CASSPQRGAYNEQFF. The CDR3 DNA reads TGTGCCAGTAGTCCTCAGCGGGGGGCCTACAATGAGCAGTTCTTC.

The V gene is TRBV4-2, the J gene TRBJ2-6; 15 bases are shared with TRBD2. The V segment lost 8 bases and the J segment 2 bases; nucleotides outside the gene matches: 7. CDR1 LGHNA and CDR2 YNFKEQ come from the germline V gene. The CDR3 is 18 amino acids. CDR3 coding DNA: TGTGCCAGCCTGGGACTAGCGGGAGGCGTGGCTGGGGCCAACGTCCTGACTTTC. Its translation: CASLGLAGGVAGANVLTF.

V is TRBV6-5 and J is TRBJ1-4; 9 positions match TRBD1. Germline CDR1 and CDR2: MNHEY and SVGAGI. The CDR3 has 15 amino acids. V gave up 2 bases and J gave up 5 bases; unmatched junction bases: 3. CDR3 loop: CASSYNRGRNEKLFF. CDR3 bases: TGTGCCAGCAGTTACAACAGGGGGCGGAATGAAAAACTGTTTTTT.

The genes are TRBV7-9 and TRBJ1-4; unclear D gene. CDR3 length equals 16 residues. The V end lost 5 bases, the J end lost 7 bases, and 20 bases lay between the germline ends. The germline gives CDR1 SEHNR, CDR2 FQNEAQ (reference sequence). The CDR3 nucleotides read TGTGCCAGCAGCCGCCTAGGACGGTTGGGGAGTGAAAAACTGTTTTTT. Residues: CASSRLGRLGSEKLFF.

In regard to this clone: The same CDR3 can be traced to other DNA sequences in this sample. The V gene is TRBV5-1, the J gene TRBJ2-3, with 8 bases aligning to TRBD2. Germline trimming cut 0 bases from V and 0 bases from J; bases unmatched to any gene: 3. CDR3 length: 16 residues. The germline CDR1 and CDR2 sequences are SGHRS and YFSETQ. The CDR3 here is CASSLGLAGSTDTQYF. Here the CDR3 DNA reads TGCGCCAGCAGCTTGGGGCTAGCGGGTAGCACAGATACGCAGTATTTT.